This TCR beta chain comes out of a study of vaccination and CD4 T cells after COVID-19. Treatment here: roughly 10-day PBMC culture with coronavirus spike peptide pools or control peptides (ViraFEST assay). TCRs were sequenced by ViraFEST after antigen-specific T cells had been expanded with peptide pools. V trimming: 3 bases; J trimming: 3 bases; junction bases outside the gene matches: 8. This CDR3 has 15 amino acids. Germline loops: CDR1 SGHRS, CDR2 YFSETQ. This clonotype appeared a few times. The target antigen is unknown. Cultured CD4+ T-cell DNA underwent Oncomine TCR Beta short-read sequencing. Each CDR3 protein gets one entry after TCRdb re-called the PCR reads with MiXCR. The sample lists approximately 21,000 distinct CDR3 sequences; roughly 51% were seen once. Study-wide results and caveats: Post-vaccination, and not before, a median roughly 89% of reactive clones appeared in convalescent patients.

This chain connects TRBV5-1 to TRBJ2-7, with 8 bases identical to TRBD1. The sequence was collected from a human donor who had recovered from COVID-19. Sequences were obtained from CD4+ T cells from blood, cultured in vitro. The CDR3 bases are TGCGCCAGCAGCTACTCTGGGGACAGGAACTACGAGCAGTACTTC. Amino acid sequence: CASSYSGDRNYEQYF.